This T cell receptor (beta chain) was observed in a study of vaccination and CD4 T cells after COVID-19. Study at large: Sampling post-COVID took place a median 101 days after diagnosis (range 35 to 161). The stimulating agents, overlapping spike peptides, came from SARS-CoV-2, HCoV-NL63, HCoV-OC43 and HCoV-229E. The study, taken as a whole, reports: Convalescent patients' clones that were vaccine-specific were spike mono-reactive in 304 of 307 cases.

The ends were cut back, 5 bases at V and 4 bases at J, with 17 bases in the middle. The germline gives CDR1 SGHAT, CDR2 FQNNGV. There are 15 residues in the CDR3. Treatment indicated: roughly ten-day PBMC culture with coronavirus spike peptide pools or control peptides (ViraFEST assay). With roughly 10 ug/ml peptide pools and roughly 10 IU/ml IL-2, PBMCs were cultured at 1.5 million to 2 million per well. A few counts support this clonotype. The antigen remains undetermined. Sequence data for DNA of cultured CD4+ T cells were generated by the Oncomine TCR Beta short-read assay. One entry per CDR3 protein, called by TCRdb with MiXCR from the PCR reads. Of 9,900 or so distinct CDR3 sequences in the sample, about 31% were seen once.

The chain recombines TRBV11-2 with TRBJ1-1; D unresolved. The clonotype comes from a human donor who had recovered from COVID-19. The material was CD4+ T cells from blood, cultured in vitro, obtained after SARS-CoV-2 vaccination. CDR3 sequence reads: CASSQRLGIRTEAFF. As DNA, the CDR3 is TGTGCCAGCAGCCAGAGGCTAGGAATTCGCACTGAAGCTTTCTTT.